This entry lists 7 T cell receptor beta chains sequenced from one sample in a study of blood T cell repertoires in COVID-19 (dated by TCRdb to 2020 to 2022). The library was produced with the immunoSEQ multiplex PCR assay. The clones in this table, taken by TCRdb from immuneACCESS, are in-frame only. Not every clone is retained; where verified, under half of the shortfall comes from an unresolved V gene, and the cause of the rest is unknown. The sample profile shows some 250,000 clones; over 70% of them were found once. 2.5% to 4% of the sample goes to the ten largest clones. Sequenced: peripheral blood. The receptors originated from an elderly woman with acute or convalescent COVID-19.

This clone was observed a handful of times. V is TRBV5-4 and J is TRBJ1-1; 12 bases are a match to TRBD1. Germline V gene sequence: CDR1 SGHNT, CDR2 YYREEE (reference sequence). V gave up 4 bases and J gave up 1 base; unmatched junction bases: 5. The CDR3 is 16 residues long. The CDR3 spells CASSGTGGVRNTEAFF. Written as DNA, the CDR3 is TGTGCCAGCAGCGGGACAGGGGGCGTGAGGAACACTGAAGCTTTCTTT. The variable domain in full, completed from reference TRBV5-4 and TRBJ1-1, reads ETGVTQSPTHLIKTRGQQVTLRCSSQSGHNTVSWYQQALGQGPQFIFQYYREEENGRGNFPPRFSGLQFPNYSSELNVNALELDDSALYLCASSGTGGVRNTEAFFGQGTRLTVV.

This rearrangement joins TRBV3-1 (or the pseudogene TRBV3-2) to TRBJ1-6; 10 positions match TRBD1. CDR3 size: 16 residues. V trimming: 0 bases; J trimming: 7 bases; junction bases outside the gene matches: 3. CDR1 is LGHDT and CDR2 is YNNKEL in the germline V gene (reference sequence). The CDR3 DNA is TGTGCCAGCAGCCAAGAGGGACAGGGGTGGAATTCACCCCTCCACTTT. This codes for CASSQEGQGWNSPLHF.

Concerning this clone itself: Germline is not matched at one junction end, which may reflect a read error. The chain employs TRBV7-2 and TRBJ1-2; D may be TRBD1 (6 bases). The CDR3 runs 15 residues. The germline V gene has CDR1 SGHTA and CDR2 FQGNSA. The CDR3, as DNA: TGTGCCAGCACCTTAGCGGGACACCAAGCTGGCGGCTACACCTTC. It encodes CASTLAGHQAGGYTF.

The rearrangement uses TRBV3-1 (or the pseudogene TRBV3-2) and TRBJ1-2, with 7 bases identical to TRBD1. This CDR3 has 19 amino acids. V was pared by 4 bases and J by 0 bases, with 17 bases of the junction left unmatched. The germline V gene encodes CDR1 LGHDT and CDR2 YNNKEL (reference sequence). For the CDR3, the DNA is TGTGCCAGCAGCCGCTTGGGAAGTGCAGGGGGAGAGACTAACTATGGCTACACCTTC. Its translation: CASSRLGSAGGETNYGYTF.

This clone has a single count. The rearrangement links TRBV3-1 (or the pseudogene TRBV3-2) to TRBJ2-7; TRBD1 aligns across 9 bases. The trim removed 4 bases at V and 5 bases at J, leaving 12 bases unmatched. In germline, CDR1 is LGHDT, CDR2 YNNKEL (reference sequence). The CDR3 totals 16 residues. CDR3 sequence reads: CASSPYGTGRDHEQYF. DNA for the CDR3: TGTGCCAGCAGCCCCTACGGGACAGGGAGAGACCACGAGCAGTACTTC.

This sequence joins TRBV7-2 and TRBJ1-2, with 8 bases fitting TRBD1. Germline values: CDR1 SGHTA, CDR2 FQGNSA. V gave up 1 base and J gave up 11 bases; unmatched junction bases: 12. CDR3 length equals 15 residues. The CDR3 here is CASSLVIGQGTKYTF. For the CDR3, the DNA is TGTGCCAGCAGCTTAGTCATCGGACAGGGAACAAAATACACCTTC.

The genes are TRBV3-1 (or the pseudogene TRBV3-2) and TRBJ2-4; 9 nucleotides line up with TRBD2. J was trimmed by 6 bases and V by 1 base; bases with no gene match: 1. The CDR3 is 14 amino acids. CDR1 is LGHDT and CDR2 is YNNKEL in the germline V gene (reference sequence). The DNA of the CDR3 is TGTGCCAGCAGCCAAGGCGGGGGGGGAAACATTCAGTACTTC. This encodes CASSQGGGGNIQYF.